The clone carrying this T cell receptor beta chain came up a few times. The antigen is unknown. This CDR3 is 13 amino acids long. Germline V gene data show CDR1 as GTSNPN and CDR2 as SVGIG (reference sequence). V dropped 8 bases and J dropped 6; count of bases not matched to a gene: 13. The sample is drawn from a study of cytomegalovirus exposure and HLA in healthy donors. The study ran its PCR with 60 Vbeta and 13 Jbeta primers. Libraries were prepared by immunoSEQ multiplex PCR; TCRdb keeps only in-frame clonotypes and omits some of them. Here the sample spans around 180,000 clones, 70% to 85% being singletons. General study findings and limits: The study recorded some 160 TCR beta chains that were cytomegalovirus-associated. In a later analysis, at a false discovery rate of 0.05, under 20,000 TCR beta sequences matched HLA alleles. Rarity held for most TCR sequences, but there were some public TCRs that occurred in many donors. Available immune exposure information was restricted to CMV serostatus only.

The receptor's source is a woman aged 25 to 39 in good health and CMV-seropositive. V gene TRBV30 combines with J gene TRBJ2-7; TRBD2 matches at 7 bases. Sequenced input: PBMCs. The CDR3 bases are TGTGCCCTTATTAGGGAGGGGACCTTCGAGCAGTACTTC. The encoded protein is CALIREGTFEQYF.